The clone carrying this TCR beta chain came up a few times. Its antigen is currently unknown. The library labeled individual cDNA molecules by adding unique molecular identifiers to them. One entry per CDR3 protein, called by TCRdb with MiXCR from the RACE reads. The table shows around 130,000 distinct CDR3 sequences, with approximately 8.3% occurring only once. The germline gives CDR1 SGHRS, CDR2 YFSETQ. V lost 1 base to trimming and J lost 9 bases; unmatched junction nucleotides: 15. The CDR3 totals 17 residues. This entry comes from a study of human T cells and chemical hapten exposure. Background on the study: Variation in per-sample TCR yields came mainly from small pooled library volume differences. Study outcomes and limitations: No shift was seen in TCRs above 1 in 1000 frequency with DPC sensitization.

Time point in this sample: healthy volunteer bleed at 2 weeks. The total RNA was obtained from whole blood that was not fractionated. The material sequenced was whole blood. The V gene is TRBV5-1, the J gene TRBJ2-1, with TRBD1 matching over 8 bases. This TCR came from a male donor in good health. Some clones in this sample may be carry-over from other donors' samples. As DNA, the CDR3 is TGCGCCAGCAGCTTGTTTTTAGACAGGGGAAAAGTCACTGAGCAGTTCTTC. The encoded protein is CASSLFLDRGKVTEQFF.